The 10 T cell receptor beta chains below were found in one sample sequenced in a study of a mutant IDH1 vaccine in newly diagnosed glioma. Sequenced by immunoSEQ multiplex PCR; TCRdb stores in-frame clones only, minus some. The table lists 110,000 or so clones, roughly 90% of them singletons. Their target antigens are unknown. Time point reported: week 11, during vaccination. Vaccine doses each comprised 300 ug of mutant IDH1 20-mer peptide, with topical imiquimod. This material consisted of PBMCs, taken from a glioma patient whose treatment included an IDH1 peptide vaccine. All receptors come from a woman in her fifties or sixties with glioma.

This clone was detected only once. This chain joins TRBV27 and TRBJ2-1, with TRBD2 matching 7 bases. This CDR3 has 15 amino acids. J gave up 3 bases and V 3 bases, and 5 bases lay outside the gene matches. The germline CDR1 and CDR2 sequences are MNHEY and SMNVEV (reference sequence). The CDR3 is CASSFTGLFYNEQFF. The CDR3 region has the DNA TGTGCCAGCAGTTTCACGGGACTATTCTACAATGAGCAGTTCTTC.

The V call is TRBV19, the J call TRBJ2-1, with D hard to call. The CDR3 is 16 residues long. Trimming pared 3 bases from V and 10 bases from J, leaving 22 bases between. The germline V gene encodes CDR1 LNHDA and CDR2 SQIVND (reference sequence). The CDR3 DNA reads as TGTGCCAGTAGTATTAGTTTGGCGGCCGGGCAAGGGGAGCAGTTCTTC. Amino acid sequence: CASSISLAAGQGEQFF. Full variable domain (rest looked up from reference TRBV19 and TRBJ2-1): DGGITQSPKYLFRKEGQNVTLSCEQNLNHDAMYWYRQDPGQGLRLIYYSQIVNDFQKGDIAEGYSVSREKKESFPLTVTSAQKNPTAFYLCASSISLAAGQGEQFFGPGTRLTVL.

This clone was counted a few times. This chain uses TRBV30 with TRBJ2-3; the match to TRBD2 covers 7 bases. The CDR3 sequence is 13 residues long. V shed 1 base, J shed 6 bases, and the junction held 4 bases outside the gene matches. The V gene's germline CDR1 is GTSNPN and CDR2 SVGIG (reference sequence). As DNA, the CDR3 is TGTGCCTGGAGTGGCGGGAGTATGGATACGCAGTATTTT. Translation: CAWSGGSMDTQYF.

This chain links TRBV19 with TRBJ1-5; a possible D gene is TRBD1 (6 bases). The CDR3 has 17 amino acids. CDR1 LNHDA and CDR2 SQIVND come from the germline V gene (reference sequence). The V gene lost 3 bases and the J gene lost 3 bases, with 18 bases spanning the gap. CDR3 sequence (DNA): TGTGCCAGTAGTATCAATTGGGAGGGGGGCCTCAATCAGCCCCAGCATTTT. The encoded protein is CASSINWEGGLNQPQHF.

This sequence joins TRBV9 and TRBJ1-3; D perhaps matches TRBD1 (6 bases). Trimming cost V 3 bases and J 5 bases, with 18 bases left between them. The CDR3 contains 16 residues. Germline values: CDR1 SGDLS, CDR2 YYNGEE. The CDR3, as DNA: TGTGCCAGCAGCGCCGGTCAGGGGCGCTCCCGAAACACCATATATTTT. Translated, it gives CASSAGQGRSRNTIYF.

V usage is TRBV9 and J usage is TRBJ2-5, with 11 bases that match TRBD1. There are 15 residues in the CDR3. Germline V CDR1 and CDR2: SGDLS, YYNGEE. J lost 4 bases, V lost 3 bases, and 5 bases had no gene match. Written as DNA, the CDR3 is TGTGCCAGCAGCGGGGGACAGGGGGGCGGAGAGACCCAGTACTTC. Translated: CASSGGQGGGETQYF.

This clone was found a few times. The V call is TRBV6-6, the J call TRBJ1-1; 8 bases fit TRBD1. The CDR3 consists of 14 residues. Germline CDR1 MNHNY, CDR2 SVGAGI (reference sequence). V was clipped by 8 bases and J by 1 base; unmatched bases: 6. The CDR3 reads CASDLRGPNTEAFF. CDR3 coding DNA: TGTGCCAGCGACCTCAGGGGGCCGAACACTGAAGCTTTCTTT.

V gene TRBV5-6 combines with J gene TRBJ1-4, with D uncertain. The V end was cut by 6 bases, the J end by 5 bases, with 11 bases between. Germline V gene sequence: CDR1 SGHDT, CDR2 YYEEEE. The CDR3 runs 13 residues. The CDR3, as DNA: TGTGCCAGCACCGCCGCAGCGAATGAAAAACTGTTTTTT. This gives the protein CASTAAANEKLFF.

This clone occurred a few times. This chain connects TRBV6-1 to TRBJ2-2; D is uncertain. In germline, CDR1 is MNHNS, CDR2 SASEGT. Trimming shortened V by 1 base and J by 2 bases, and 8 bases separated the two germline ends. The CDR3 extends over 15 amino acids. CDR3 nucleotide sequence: TGTGCCAGCAGTGAAGGAGACCCTAACACCGGGGAGCTGTTTTTT. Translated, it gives CASSEGDPNTGELFF.

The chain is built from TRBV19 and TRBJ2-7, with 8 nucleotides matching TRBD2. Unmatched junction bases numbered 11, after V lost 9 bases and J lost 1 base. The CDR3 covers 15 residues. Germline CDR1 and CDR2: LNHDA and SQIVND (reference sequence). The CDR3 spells CASRSGSGGSYEQYF. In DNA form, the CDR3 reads TGTGCCAGCCGAAGCGGGAGCGGCGGTTCCTACGAGCAGTACTTC.